This TCR beta chain stems from a study of T-cell memory formation after mild COVID-19. Regarding the study as a whole: Pre-infection memory already had some responding clones, implying cross-reactive memory joined. Clones shrinking between day 15 and 85 showed a balanced CD4/CD8 split, and those that grew later tilted toward CD4+. Whether day 37 second-wave clones are SARS-CoV-2-specific was not confirmed.

On this clonotype: No antigen is known for it.

Constant-segment-primed 5'RACE gave TCR alpha and TCR beta cDNA libraries with sample barcodes and UMIs. TCRdb itself ran the 5' RACE reads through MiXCR, one entry per CDR3 protein. The table records around 340,000 distinct CDR3 sequences, less than 20% of them present only once. The specimen was PBMCs or a T cell subset sorted from them (not recorded which). The TCR comes from a young man who had mild COVID-19 (a few samples of this study predate the infection). Cell type and time point are not known.

CDR3 sequence: CASGGLAGASEQYF. Here the CDR3 DNA reads TGTGCCAGCGGAGGACTAGCGGGGGCATCCGAGCAGTACTTC. The chain employs TRBV6-1 and TRBJ2-7; TRBD2 agrees at 13 bases. V was clipped by 8 bases and J by 6 bases; unmatched bases: 7. Per the germline V gene, CDR1 is MNHNS and CDR2 is SASEGT. The CDR3 covers 14 residues.